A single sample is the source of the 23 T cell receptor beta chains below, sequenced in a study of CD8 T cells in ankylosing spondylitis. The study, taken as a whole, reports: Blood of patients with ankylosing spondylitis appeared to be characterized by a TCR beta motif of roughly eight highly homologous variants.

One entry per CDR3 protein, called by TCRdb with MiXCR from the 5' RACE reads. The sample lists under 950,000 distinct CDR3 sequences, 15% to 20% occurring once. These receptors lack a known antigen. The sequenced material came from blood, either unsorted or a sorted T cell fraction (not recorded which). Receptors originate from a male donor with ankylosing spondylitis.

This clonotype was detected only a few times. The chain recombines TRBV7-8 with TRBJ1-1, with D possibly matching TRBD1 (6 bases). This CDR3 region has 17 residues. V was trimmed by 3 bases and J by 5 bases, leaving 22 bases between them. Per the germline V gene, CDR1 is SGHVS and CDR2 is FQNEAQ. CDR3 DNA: TGTGCCAGCAGCTTTGCCGGGGGCGGGAGGAGAGATACTGAAGCTTTCTTT. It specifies CASSFAGGGRRDTEAFF.

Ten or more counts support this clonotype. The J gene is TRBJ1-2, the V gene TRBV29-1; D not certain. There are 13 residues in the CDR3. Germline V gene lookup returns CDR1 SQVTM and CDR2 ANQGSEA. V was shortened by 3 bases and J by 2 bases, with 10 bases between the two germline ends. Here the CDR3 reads CSVERGVNYGYTF. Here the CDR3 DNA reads TGCAGCGTTGAGCGGGGAGTGAACTATGGCTACACCTTC.

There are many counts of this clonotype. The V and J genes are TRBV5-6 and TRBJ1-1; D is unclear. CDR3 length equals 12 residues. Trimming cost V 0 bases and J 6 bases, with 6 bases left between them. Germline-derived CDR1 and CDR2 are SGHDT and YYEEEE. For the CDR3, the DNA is TGTGCCAGCAGCTTGGCGGTCGCTGAAGCTTTCTTT. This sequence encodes CASSLAVAEAFF. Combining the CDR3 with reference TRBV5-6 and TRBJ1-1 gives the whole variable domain DAGVTQSPTHLIKTRGQQVTLRCSPKSGHDTVSWYQQALGQGPQFIFQYYEEEERQRGNFPDRFSGHQFPNYSSELNVNALLLGDSALYLCASSLAVAEAFFGQGTRLTVV.

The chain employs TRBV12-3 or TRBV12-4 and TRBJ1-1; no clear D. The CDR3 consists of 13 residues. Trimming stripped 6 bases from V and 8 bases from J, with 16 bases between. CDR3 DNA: TGTGCCAGCAGCCCTCGTGAGGCGGGAGAAGCTTTCTTT. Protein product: CASSPREAGEAFF.

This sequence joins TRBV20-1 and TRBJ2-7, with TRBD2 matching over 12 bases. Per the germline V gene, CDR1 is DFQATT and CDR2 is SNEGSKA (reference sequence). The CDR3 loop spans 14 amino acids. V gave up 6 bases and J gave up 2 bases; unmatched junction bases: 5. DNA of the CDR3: TGCAGTGCCACCCGACTAGCGGGAGCCTACGAGCAGTACTTC. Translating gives CSATRLAGAYEQYF.

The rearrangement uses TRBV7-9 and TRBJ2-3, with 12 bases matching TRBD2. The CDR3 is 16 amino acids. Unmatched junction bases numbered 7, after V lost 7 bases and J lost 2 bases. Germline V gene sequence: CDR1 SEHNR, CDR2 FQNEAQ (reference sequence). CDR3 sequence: CASIPRTSGVTDTQYF. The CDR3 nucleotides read TGTGCCAGCATCCCCAGGACTAGCGGGGTCACAGATACGCAGTATTTT.

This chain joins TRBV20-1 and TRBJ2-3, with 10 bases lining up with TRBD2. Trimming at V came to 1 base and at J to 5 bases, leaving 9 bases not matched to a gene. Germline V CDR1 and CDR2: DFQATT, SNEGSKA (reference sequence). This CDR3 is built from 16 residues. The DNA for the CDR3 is TGCAGTGCTAGAGTAATAGCGGGAGGAGCTAAAGATACGCAGTATTTT. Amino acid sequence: CSARVIAGGAKDTQYF.

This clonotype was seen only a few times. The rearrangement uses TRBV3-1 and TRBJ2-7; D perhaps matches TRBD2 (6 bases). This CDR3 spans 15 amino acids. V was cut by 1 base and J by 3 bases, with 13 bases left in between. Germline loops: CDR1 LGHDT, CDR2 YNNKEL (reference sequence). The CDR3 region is CASSQGIADRYEQYF. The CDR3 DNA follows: TGTGCCAGCAGCCAAGGGATAGCGGACCGCTACGAGCAGTACTTC.

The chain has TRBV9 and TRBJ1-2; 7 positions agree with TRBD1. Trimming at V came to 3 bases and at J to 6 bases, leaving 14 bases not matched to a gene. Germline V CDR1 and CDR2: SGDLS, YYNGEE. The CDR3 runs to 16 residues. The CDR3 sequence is CASSGGGRNSRHGYTF. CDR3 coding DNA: TGTGCCAGCAGCGGAGGGGGCAGGAACTCTCGGCATGGCTACACCTTC.

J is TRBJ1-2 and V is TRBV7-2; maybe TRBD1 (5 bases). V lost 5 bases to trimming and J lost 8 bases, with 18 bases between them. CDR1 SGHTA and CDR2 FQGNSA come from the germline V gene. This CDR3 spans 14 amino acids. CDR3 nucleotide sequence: TGTGCCAGCAGCCGAGACGGGGGGACGAACGGCTACACCTTC. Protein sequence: CASSRDGGTNGYTF.

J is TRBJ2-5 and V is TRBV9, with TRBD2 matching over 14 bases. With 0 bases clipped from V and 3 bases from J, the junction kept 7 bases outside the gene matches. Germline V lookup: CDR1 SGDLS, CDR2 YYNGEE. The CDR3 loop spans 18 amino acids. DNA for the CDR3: TGTGCCAGCAGCGTAGTTGGGACTAGCGGGAGCTTTGAAGAGACCCAGTACTTC. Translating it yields CASSVVGTSGSFEETQYF.

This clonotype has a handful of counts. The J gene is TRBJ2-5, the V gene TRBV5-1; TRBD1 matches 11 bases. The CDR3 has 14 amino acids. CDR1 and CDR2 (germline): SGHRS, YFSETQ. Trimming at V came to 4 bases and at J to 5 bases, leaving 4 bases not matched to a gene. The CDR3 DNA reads TGCGCCAGCAGCGTGGACAGGGGGCCGGAGACCCAGTACTTC. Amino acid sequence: CASSVDRGPETQYF.

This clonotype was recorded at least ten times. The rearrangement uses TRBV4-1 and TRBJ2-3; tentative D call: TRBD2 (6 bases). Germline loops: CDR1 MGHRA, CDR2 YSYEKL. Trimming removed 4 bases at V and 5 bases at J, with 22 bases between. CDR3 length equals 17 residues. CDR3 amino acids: CASSPLGTPGRVDTQYF. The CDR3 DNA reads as TGCGCCAGCAGCCCACTCGGGACTCCTGGTCGGGTAGATACGCAGTATTTT.

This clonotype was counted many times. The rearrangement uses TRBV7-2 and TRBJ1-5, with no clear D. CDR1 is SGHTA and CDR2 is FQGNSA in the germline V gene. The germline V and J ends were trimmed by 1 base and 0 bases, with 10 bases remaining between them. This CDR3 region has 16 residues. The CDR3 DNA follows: TGTGCCAGCAGCTTAGACACCCGGGGTAGCAATCAGCCCCAGCATTTT. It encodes CASSLDTRGSNQPQHF.

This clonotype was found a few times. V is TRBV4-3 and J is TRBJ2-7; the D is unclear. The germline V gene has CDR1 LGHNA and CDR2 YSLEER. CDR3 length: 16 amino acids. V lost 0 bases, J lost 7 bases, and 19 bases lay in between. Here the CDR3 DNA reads TGCGCCAGCAGCCAAGATCGGGCAGGTCCCTACGTAGAGCAGTACTTC. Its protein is CASSQDRAGPYVEQYF.

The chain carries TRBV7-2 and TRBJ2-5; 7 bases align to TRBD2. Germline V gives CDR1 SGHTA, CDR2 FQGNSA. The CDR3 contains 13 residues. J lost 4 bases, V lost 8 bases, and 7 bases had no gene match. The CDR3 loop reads CASEGPGGETQYF. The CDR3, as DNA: TGTGCCAGCGAAGGGCCGGGGGGAGAGACCCAGTACTTC.

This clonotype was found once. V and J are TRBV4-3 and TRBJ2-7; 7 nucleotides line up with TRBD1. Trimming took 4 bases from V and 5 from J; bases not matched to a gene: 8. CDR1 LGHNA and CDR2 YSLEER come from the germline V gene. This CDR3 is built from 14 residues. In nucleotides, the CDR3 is TGCGCCAGCAGCCTGGGACAGATCGGGGACGAGCAGTACTTC. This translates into CASSLGQIGDEQYF.

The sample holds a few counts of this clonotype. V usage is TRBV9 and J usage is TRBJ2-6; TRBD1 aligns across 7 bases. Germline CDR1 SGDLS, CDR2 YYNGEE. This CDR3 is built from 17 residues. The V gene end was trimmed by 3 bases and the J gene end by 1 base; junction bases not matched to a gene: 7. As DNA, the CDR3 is TGTGCCAGCAGCGAACAGGGGAGCGTGTCTGGGGCCAACGTCCTGACTTTC. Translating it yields CASSEQGSVSGANVLTF.

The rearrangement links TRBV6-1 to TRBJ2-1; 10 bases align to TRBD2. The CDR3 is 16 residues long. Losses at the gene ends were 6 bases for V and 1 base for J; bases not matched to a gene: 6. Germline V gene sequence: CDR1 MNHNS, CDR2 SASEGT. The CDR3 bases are TGTGCCAGCAGAACATCTAGCGGGAGTTCCTACAATGAGCAGTTCTTC. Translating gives CASRTSSGSSYNEQFF.

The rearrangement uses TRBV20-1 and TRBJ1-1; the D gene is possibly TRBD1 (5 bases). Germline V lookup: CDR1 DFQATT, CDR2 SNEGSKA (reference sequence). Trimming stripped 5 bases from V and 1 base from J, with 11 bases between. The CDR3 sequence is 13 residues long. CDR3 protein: CSADGTENTEAFF. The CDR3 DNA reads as TGCAGTGCTGACGGGACGGAGAACACTGAAGCTTTCTTT.

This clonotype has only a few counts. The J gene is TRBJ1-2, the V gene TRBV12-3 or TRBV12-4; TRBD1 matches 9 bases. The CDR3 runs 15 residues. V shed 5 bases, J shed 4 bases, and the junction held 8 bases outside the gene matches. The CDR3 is CASSASGTGRYGYTF. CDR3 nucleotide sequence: TGTGCCAGCAGTGCCTCCGGGACAGGGCGCTATGGCTACACCTTC.

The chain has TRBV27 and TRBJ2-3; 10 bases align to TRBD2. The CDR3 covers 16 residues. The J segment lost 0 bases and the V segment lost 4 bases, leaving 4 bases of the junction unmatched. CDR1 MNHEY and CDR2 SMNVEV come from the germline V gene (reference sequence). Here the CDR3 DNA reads TGTGCCAGCAGTTCCACGACTAGCGGGAGCACAGATACGCAGTATTTT. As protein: CASSSTTSGSTDTQYF.

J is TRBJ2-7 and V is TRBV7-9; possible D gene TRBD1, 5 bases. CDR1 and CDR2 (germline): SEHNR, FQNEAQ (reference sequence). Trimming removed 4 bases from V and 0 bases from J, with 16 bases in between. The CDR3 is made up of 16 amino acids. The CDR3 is CASSSTEAILSYEQYF. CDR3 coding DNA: TGTGCCAGCAGCTCGACAGAAGCCATCCTCTCCTACGAGCAGTACTTC. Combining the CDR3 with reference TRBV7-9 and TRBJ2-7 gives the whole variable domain DTGVSQNPRHKITKRGQNVTFRCDPISEHNRLYWYRQTLGQGPEFLTYFQNEAQLEKSRLLSDRFSAERPKGSFSTLEIQRTEQGDSAMYLCASSSTEAILSYEQYFGPGTRLTVT.